The clone carrying this T cell receptor beta chain was picked up many times. This specimen belongs to a study of T cells in Graves' hyperthyroidism and ophthalmopathy. The CDR3 totals 14 residues. After removal of 6 bases from V and 9 bases from J, the junction contained 10 bases not matched to a gene. The germline V gene encodes CDR1 SNHLY and CDR2 FYNNEI. Regions amplified from RNA transcripts were the TCR beta CDR3 regions. First-round RT-PCR targeting the TCR CDR3 was performed with the HTBI primer set. TCRdb redid the calling of the multiplex PCR reads with MiXCR, one entry per CDR3 protein. The table records 400,000 or so distinct CDR3 sequences, around an eighth of them present only once.

This TCR derives from a man aged 50 or older with Graves' ophthalmopathy. The rearrangement uses TRBV2 and TRBJ1-2; 10 bases fit TRBD1. The specimen was blood. The CDR3 region is CASSPRTGGSSYTF. Written as DNA, the CDR3 is TGTGCCAGCAGCCCCAGGACAGGGGGTAGCAGCTACACCTTC.